The 30 T cell receptor beta chains listed next were all sequenced from one sample in a study of CD8 T cells in ankylosing spondylitis. These receptors' antigens are unknown. Whole-study findings and limits: Within ankylosing spondylitis blood, a TCR beta motif made up of several highly homologous variants appeared to be characteristic.

In TCRdb, the 5' RACE reads were re-called with MiXCR into one record per CDR3 protein. The sample carries roughly 450,000 distinct CDR3 sequences, roughly 25% recorded once. Source material: blood, either unsorted or a sorted T cell fraction (not recorded which). The receptor set was obtained from a male donor with ankylosing spondylitis.

The chain is built from TRBV3-1 and TRBJ2-1, with 10 bases identical to TRBD1. With V trimmed by 5 bases and J by 6 bases, 7 bases remained unmatched. The germline gives CDR1 LGHDT, CDR2 YNNKEL (reference sequence). The CDR3 spans 15 residues. CDR3 nucleotide sequence: TGTGCCAGCAGCACCGGGACAGGGGTAAGCAATGAGCAGTTCTTC. This sequence encodes CASSTGTGVSNEQFF.

The gene calls are TRBV5-1 and TRBJ1-5, with 7 bases fitting TRBD1. The CDR3 totals 16 residues. Germline CDR1 SGHRS, CDR2 YFSETQ. V lost 0 bases to trimming and J lost 4 bases; unmatched junction nucleotides: 7. The DNA of the CDR3 is TGCGCCAGCAGCTTGGGGGACAGCATGGGGAATCAGCCCCAGCATTTT. Translation gives CASSLGDSMGNQPQHF.

This clonotype was picked up a small number of times. The chain carries TRBV5-1 and TRBJ2-2; tentatively, D is TRBD2 (7 bases). Trimming stripped 5 bases from V and 4 bases from J, with 15 bases between. The CDR3 has 15 residues. The germline CDR1 and CDR2 sequences are SGHRS and YFSETQ. This CDR3 reads CASRGGLASTGELFF. CDR3 DNA sequence: TGCGCCAGCAGGGGGGGGCTAGCCAGCACCGGGGAGCTGTTTTTT.

A few counts support this clonotype. The CDR3 here is CASSWGPREQYV. Here the CDR3 DNA reads TGTGCCAGCAGCTGGGGGCCACGGGAGCAGTACGTC. The chain has TRBV3-1 and TRBJ2-7; TRBD1 is a possible D gene (6 bases). Per germline, CDR1 LGHDT and CDR2 YNNKEL (reference sequence). V shed 5 bases and J shed 7 bases, with 12 bases lying between them. This CDR3 is 12 amino acids long.

The chain employs TRBV7-2 and TRBJ1-1; D call uncertain. Germline values: CDR1 SGHTA, CDR2 FQGNSA. The CDR3 length is 12 residues. The V and J ends lost 5 bases and 4 bases respectively, with 8 bases between them. CDR3 protein: CASSRTVTEAFF. The CDR3 coding sequence is TGTGCCAGCAGCCGGACCGTCACTGAAGCTTTCTTT.

The sample holds many counts of this clonotype. CDR3 amino acids: CASSSVTLSYNEQFF. CDR3 in DNA: TGTGCCAGCAGCTCGGTGACATTGAGCTACAATGAGCAGTTCTTC. V gene TRBV7-9 combines with J gene TRBJ2-1; D call uncertain. CDR1 and CDR2 from the germline V gene are SEHNR and FQNEAQ (reference sequence). The CDR3 is 15 amino acids. The V end was cut by 4 bases, the J end by 3 bases, with 13 bases between. The whole variable domain, remainder taken from reference TRBV7-9 and TRBJ2-1, is DTGVSQNPRHKITKRGQNVTFRCDPISEHNRLYWYRQTLGQGPEFLTYFQNEAQLEKSRLLSDRFSAERPKGSFSTLEIQRTEQGDSAMYLCASSSVTLSYNEQFFGPGTRLTVL.

The V and J genes are TRBV5-5 and TRBJ1-1; D is perhaps TRBD1 (5 bases). This CDR3 spans 15 amino acids. In germline, CDR1 is SGHKS, CDR2 YYEKEE (reference sequence). V was clipped by 2 bases and J by 0 bases, with 11 bases between them. In nucleotides, the CDR3 is TGTGCCAGCAGCTTCGGAAGGGGAATGAACACTGAAGCTTTCTTT. It codes for CASSFGRGMNTEAFF.

This clonotype was observed many times. The chain is built from TRBV11-2 and TRBJ2-1; the D call may be TRBD1 or TRBD2 (5 bases each). This CDR3 has 16 residues. V was trimmed by 2 bases and J by 2 bases, leaving 13 bases between them. Germline loops: CDR1 SGHAT, CDR2 FQNNGV. The CDR3 DNA sequence: TGTGCCAGCAGCTTATGGGCAGAGGGGCCCTACAATGAGCAGTTCTTC. This gives the protein CASSLWAEGPYNEQFF.

The rearrangement uses TRBV2 and TRBJ2-3; D may be TRBD1 (5 bases). Trimming shortened V by 6 bases and J by 4 bases, and 14 bases separated the two germline ends. CDR3 length: 14 amino acids. Germline V gene sequence: CDR1 SNHLY, CDR2 FYNNEI. CDR3 DNA: TGTGCCAGCAGCCCAGGGTCTGTGCCAGATACGCAGTATTTT. Residues: CASSPGSVPDTQYF.

CDR3 DNA sequence: TGTGCCTGGAGTGTACGAGACCAGTACTTC. It yields the protein CAWSVRDQYF. The V call is TRBV30, the J call TRBJ2-5; D ambiguous. With 0 bases removed from V and 10 bases from J, the gap between germline ends came to 6 bases. Germline V gene data show CDR1 as GTSNPN and CDR2 as SVGIG (reference sequence). This CDR3 region has 10 residues.

CDR3 coding DNA: TGTGCCAGCTCTAAGACAGGGGACACAGATACGCAGTATTTT. Its translation: CASSKTGDTDTQYF. This chain links TRBV11-3 with TRBJ2-3; 8 nucleotides match TRBD1. The junction had 6 bases not matched to a gene; V was cut back by 8 bases and J by 2 bases. CDR3 length equals 14 residues. Germline assignment: CDR1 SGHNT and CDR2 YENEEA.

This chain uses TRBV29-1 with TRBJ2-1, with no clear D. V was shortened by 4 bases and J by 4 bases, with 14 bases between the two germline ends. Germline V CDR1 and CDR2: SQVTM, ANQGSEA. The CDR3 loop spans 14 amino acids. CDR3 sequence: CSVVTLSGYNEQFF. CDR3 coding DNA: TGCAGCGTTGTAACTCTCTCCGGGTACAATGAGCAGTTCTTC.

This clonotype was detected only a few times. The chain couples TRBV4-1 to TRBJ1-4; D is possibly TRBD1 (6 bases). CDR1 is MGHRA, CDR2 YSYEKL, per germline. The CDR3 runs to 18 residues. V was trimmed by 2 bases and J by 2 bases, leaving 18 bases between them. CDR3 nucleotide sequence: TGCGCCAGCAGCCAATCATGGAGGGGGTCGGTGACTAATGAAAAACTGTTTTTT. As protein: CASSQSWRGSVTNEKLFF.

This clonotype was seen once. V and J are TRBV5-6 and TRBJ1-3; no definite D call. The CDR3 runs to 17 residues. The V gene's germline CDR1 is SGHDT and CDR2 YYEEEE. V shed 1 base and J shed 0 bases, with 14 bases lying between them. This chain's CDR3 is CASSLFLGISSGNTIYF. In DNA form, the CDR3 reads TGTGCCAGCAGCTTGTTTCTGGGAATCAGCTCTGGAAACACCATATATTTT. Using reference TRBV5-6 and TRBJ1-3 for the parts outside the CDR3, the full variable domain is DAGVTQSPTHLIKTRGQQVTLRCSPKSGHDTVSWYQQALGQGPQFIFQYYEEEERQRGNFPDRFSGHQFPNYSSELNVNALLLGDSALYLCASSLFLGISSGNTIYFGEGSWLTVV.

This clonotype occurred a few times. The V and J genes are TRBV20-1 and TRBJ2-2; perhaps TRBD1 as D (5 bases). The CDR3 runs 13 residues. Per germline, CDR1 DFQATT and CDR2 SNEGSKA (reference sequence). V was clipped by 5 bases and J by 7 bases, with 14 bases between them. The CDR3 sequence: CSARRAHDGELFF. Here the CDR3 DNA reads TGCAGTGCTCGCAGGGCGCACGACGGGGAGCTGTTTTTT.

CDR3: CSALGGDPGGYGYTF. In DNA, the CDR3 is TGCAGTGCTCTAGGTGGGGACCCAGGCGGCTATGGCTACACCTTC. The gene calls are TRBV20-1 and TRBJ1-2; D perhaps matches TRBD1 (5 bases). The length of the CDR3 is 15 residues. Trimming took 5 bases from V and 4 from J, leaving 20 bases between them. Looked up from germline, CDR1 is DFQATT and CDR2 is SNEGSKA (reference sequence).

This chain connects TRBV20-1 to TRBJ1-5; 8 bases are a match to TRBD1. In germline, CDR1 is DFQATT, CDR2 SNEGSKA (reference sequence). The CDR3 contains 14 residues. J lost 3 bases, V lost 2 bases, and 3 bases had no gene match. This CDR3 reads CSARWTGLNQPQHF. The CDR3 region has the DNA TGCAGTGCTAGATGGACAGGGCTCAATCAGCCCCAGCATTTT.

This clonotype occurred a few times. This rearrangement joins TRBV4-2 to TRBJ2-7; a weak D match, TRBD1 (6 bases). Trimming pared 0 bases from V and 2 bases from J, leaving 11 bases between. The CDR3 sequence is 15 residues long. The germline CDR1 and CDR2 sequences are LGHNA and YNFKEQ. The CDR3 loop is CASSQEPRTAYEQYF. The CDR3 DNA sequence: TGTGCCAGCAGCCAAGAACCCCGGACAGCCTACGAGCAGTACTTC.

This chain joins TRBV29-1 and TRBJ2-1; no clear D gene. Trimming took off 4 bases at V and 7 bases at J, with 11 bases between the two ends. CDR3 length: 12 amino acids. The V gene's germline CDR1 is SQVTM and CDR2 ANQGSEA. CDR3 region: CSVVGPTNEQFF. Written as DNA, the CDR3 is TGCAGCGTTGTGGGTCCCACAAATGAGCAGTTCTTC.

V and J are TRBV20-1 and TRBJ1-1; D gene uncertain. V was clipped by 6 bases and J by 7 bases, with 15 bases between them. Germline assignment: CDR1 DFQATT and CDR2 SNEGSKA (reference sequence). CDR3 length equals 12 residues. The CDR3 nucleotides are TGCAGTGCCCGCCCCGGGCAGCGTGAAGCTTTCTTT. Its translation: CSARPGQREAFF.

This chain links TRBV5-6 with TRBJ2-4, with TRBD1 matching 7 bases. Germline V gene lookup returns CDR1 SGHDT and CDR2 YYEEEE. The trim removed 6 bases at V and 3 bases at J, leaving 9 bases unmatched. The CDR3 is 15 amino acids. The CDR3 coding sequence is TGTGCCAGCACCACAACAGGGGTTGGCAAAAACATTCAGTACTTC. It encodes CASTTTGVGKNIQYF.

The chain carries TRBV10-3 and TRBJ1-1; D is perhaps TRBD1 (5 bases). Trimming pared 1 base from V and 2 bases from J, leaving 11 bases between. This CDR3 region has 15 residues. CDR1 ENHRY and CDR2 SYGVKD come from the germline V gene. The CDR3 DNA follows: TGTGCCATCAGTGAGTTGGCGGGGGGAAACACTGAAGCTTTCTTT. This sequence encodes CAISELAGGNTEAFF.

The chain is built from TRBV18 and TRBJ2-1; tentative D call: TRBD1 (7 bases). The CDR3 is made up of 14 amino acids. V was clipped by 2 bases and J by 8 bases, with 13 bases between them. Germline loops: CDR1 KGHSH, CDR2 LQKENI. CDR3: CASSPNTGEDEQFF. DNA of the CDR3: TGTGCCAGCTCACCAAATACAGGGGAGGATGAGCAGTTCTTC.

The chain carries TRBV5-1 and TRBJ2-7; D may be TRBD2 (6 bases). This CDR3 comprises 15 residues. Germline CDR1 and CDR2: SGHRS and YFSETQ. Trimming pared 0 bases from V and 3 bases from J, leaving 13 bases between. CDR3 nucleotide sequence: TGCGCCAGCAGCTTGGTGCCTAGCGTTAACTACGAGCAGTACTTC. This codes for CASSLVPSVNYEQYF. The whole variable domain, remainder taken from reference TRBV5-1 and TRBJ2-7, is KAGVTQTPRYLIKTRGQQVTLSCSPISGHRSVSWYQQTPGQGLQFLFEYFSETQRNKGNFPGRFSGRQFSNSRSEMNVSTLELGDSALYLCASSLVPSVNYEQYFGPGTRLTVT.

This rearrangement joins TRBV12-3 or TRBV12-4 to TRBJ2-5, with D perhaps matching TRBD2 (5 bases). CDR3 size: 14 residues. V lost 5 bases and J 4 bases, leaving 14 bases between the germline ends. CDR3 loop: CASSQTRELETQYF. CDR3 coding DNA: TGTGCCAGCAGTCAGACAAGGGAGCTAGAGACCCAGTACTTC.

This clonotype was seen a few times. The chain couples TRBV19 to TRBJ1-2; D call uncertain. The CDR3 runs 15 residues. The germline V and J ends were trimmed by 5 bases and 4 bases, with 17 bases remaining between them. Germline V gives CDR1 LNHDA, CDR2 SQIVND (reference sequence). Written as DNA, the CDR3 is TGTGCCAGTAGTCCTCAACGGGCAATAGTCTATGGCTACACCTTC. Translated: CASSPQRAIVYGYTF.

This clonotype has at least ten counts. CDR3 loop: CASSQGDPSTDTQYF. CDR3 bases: TGCGCCAGCAGCCAAGGAGATCCCAGCACAGATACGCAGTATTTT. This chain links TRBV5-1 with TRBJ2-3; D is unresolved. Germline values: CDR1 SGHRS, CDR2 YFSETQ. Between the trimmed V and J ends, which lost 4 bases and 0 bases, there was a span of 12 bases. This CDR3 is built from 15 residues.

This clonotype was observed a handful of times. The chain is built from TRBV20-1 and TRBJ2-6; D is undetermined. The germline V gene has CDR1 DFQATT and CDR2 SNEGSKA (reference sequence). This CDR3 region has 13 residues. Trimming took 1 base from V and 6 from J, leaving 7 bases between them. Here the CDR3 DNA reads TGCAGTGCTAGAGGAACCTCGGCCAACGTCCTGACTTTC. It is translated as CSARGTSANVLTF.

This clonotype has a handful of counts. The CDR3 is CASSLEIGLPQHF. The CDR3 nucleotides are TGTGCCAGCAGTCTCGAGATCGGGCTGCCCCAGCATTTT. The chain links TRBV28 to TRBJ1-5; D gene ambiguous. This CDR3 has 13 amino acids. Looked up from germline, CDR1 is MDHEN and CDR2 is SYDVKM. The germline V and J ends were trimmed by 5 bases and 9 bases, with 14 bases remaining between them. The whole variable domain, remainder taken from reference TRBV28 and TRBJ1-5, is DVKVTQSSRYLVKRTGEKVFLECVQDMDHENMFWYRQDPGLGLRLIYFSYDVKMKEKGDIPEGYSVSREKKERFSLILESASTNQTSMYLCASSLEIGLPQHFGDGTRLSIL.

This clonotype was detected a few times. The V call is TRBV5-1, the J call TRBJ2-1, with 16 bases matching TRBD2. Per the germline V gene, CDR1 is SGHRS and CDR2 is YFSETQ. This CDR3 has 21 amino acids. V was clipped by 0 bases and J by 6 bases; unmatched bases: 15. The CDR3 nucleotides read TGCGCCAGCAGCTTGGGCGGGACTAGCGGGAGGGCCGCCCTAGCAGGCAATGAGCAGTTCTTC. It is translated as CASSLGGTSGRAALAGNEQFF.